This T cell receptor (beta chain) is from a study of cytomegalovirus exposure and HLA in healthy donors. For the study at large: The study's early data release held about 85 million unique TCRs from HLA-typed donors.

As regards this clone: Antigen: not known.

Study-level points and caveats: According to a later analysis, donors in an Asian-associated ancestry cluster reportedly had fewer N-insertions than the roughly 640-donor mean. The listing of 150 or so TCR beta chains classed them as cytomegalovirus-associated.

Amplification used 60 Vbeta primers and 13 Jbeta primers. The data were produced by immunoSEQ multiplex PCR, yet TCRdb's version contains in-frame clones alone and is incomplete. The data show over 150,000 clones, roughly four fifths seen once. This CDR3 is 12 amino acids long. Trimming cost V 9 bases and J 6 bases; bases outside gene matches: 5. CDR1 and CDR2 from the germline V gene are MNHEY and SVGAGI. The rearrangement joins TRBV6-5 to TRBJ1-1, with 9 bases fitting TRBD1. Source material: PBMCs. This receptor was taken from a man in his forties or fifties in good health and CMV-seropositive. The CDR3 bases are TGTGCCAGTCGGACAGGGGACGCTGAAGCTTTCTTT. Translating gives CASRTGDAEAFF.